The clone carrying this TCR beta chain was recorded once. Germline V lookup: CDR1 KGHDR, CDR2 SFDVKD. V lost 3 bases, J lost 4 bases, and 5 bases stayed unmatched. The CDR3 loop spans 16 amino acids. Assay used: immunoSEQ multiplex PCR; TCRdb lists only in-frame clones, some missing. Here the sample spans roughly 170,000 clones, over 70% being singletons. The sample belongs to a study of blood T cell repertoires in COVID-19. The wider study: PBMCs, B-cell-depleted T cells, or T cells were the source of the cDNA or gDNA that made up the material.

The TCR sequence derives from a woman aged 45-60 years in a cohort exposed to, infected with or recovered from COVID-19 (not recorded which). Sequencing input: PBMCs or T cells enriched from blood (not recorded which). The chain combines TRBV24-1 with TRBJ2-7; 13 nucleotides match TRBD2. The CDR3 nucleotides read TGTGCCACCAGTGATCCAACTAGCGGGAGGGAATACGAGCAGTACTTC. Translated: CATSDPTSGREYEQYF.